This T cell receptor (beta chain) derives from a study of CD8 T cells in Susac syndrome. Sequencing targeted TCR beta in T cells from blood (CD8+ and CD4+). The V and J ends lost 5 bases and 0 bases respectively, with 17 bases between them. The CDR3 sequence is 17 residues long. CDR1 and CDR2 from the germline V gene are SEHNR and FQNEAQ (reference sequence). General study findings and limits: As the study acknowledged, the number of individuals in its TCR sequencing and HLA analysis was relatively small.

cDNA came from about 0.5 to 1 ug RNA primed by random hexamers. Amplification of TCR beta CDR3 spanned 54 Vbeta and 13 Jbeta via immunoSEQ multiplex PCR. From the immunoSEQ multiplex PCR reads, TCRdb called clonotypes with MiXCR, one entry per CDR3 protein. The table includes about 200,000 distinct CDR3 sequences, more than 85% detected once. Regarding this clonotype: Its antigen is undetermined.

The sequencing sample was made of CD8+ T cells from PBMCs. The clonotype was recovered from a human donor with multiple sclerosis. The V call is TRBV7-9, the J call TRBJ2-1, with no clear D. CDR3 region: CASSHTLERPSYNEQFF. For the CDR3, the DNA is TGTGCCAGCAGCCACACTCTAGAGCGCCCCTCCTACAATGAGCAGTTCTTC. The full variable domain, rest sourced from reference TRBV7-9 and TRBJ2-1, is DTGVSQNPRHKITKRGQNVTFRCDPISEHNRLYWYRQTLGQGPEFLTYFQNEAQLEKSRLLSDRFSAERPKGSFSTLEIQRTEQGDSAMYLCASSHTLERPSYNEQFFGPGTRLTVL.